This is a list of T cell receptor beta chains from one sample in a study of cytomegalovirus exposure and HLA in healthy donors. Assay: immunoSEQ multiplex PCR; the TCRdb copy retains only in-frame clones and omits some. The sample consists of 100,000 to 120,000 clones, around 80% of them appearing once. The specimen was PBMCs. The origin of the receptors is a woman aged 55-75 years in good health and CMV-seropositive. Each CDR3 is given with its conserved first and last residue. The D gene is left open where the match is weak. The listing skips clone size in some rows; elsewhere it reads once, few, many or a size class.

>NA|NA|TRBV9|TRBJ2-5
TGTGCCAGCAGCGTAGACAGCCGTCAAGAGACCCAGTACTTC
CASSVDSRQETQYF
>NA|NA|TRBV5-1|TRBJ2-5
TGCGCCAGCAGCCCCCGCCAGCGGGAAGAGACCCAGTACTTC
CASSPRQREETQYF
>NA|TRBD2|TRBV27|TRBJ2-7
TGTGCCAGCAGTTTTTCTGGACTAGTTGGATCCGAGCAGTACTTC
CASSFSGLVGSEQYF
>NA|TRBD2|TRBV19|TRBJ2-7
TGTGCCAGTAGTATAGGGACTAGTTCCGACGAGCAGTACTTC
CASSIGTSSDEQYF
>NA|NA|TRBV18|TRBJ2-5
TGTGCCAGCTCACCATTAGCGAGAGAGACCCAGTACTTC
CASSPLARETQYF
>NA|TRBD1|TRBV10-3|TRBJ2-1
TGTGCCACCTCAACAGGGGCCAGCAGGATCAATGAGCAGTTCTTC
CATSTGASRINEQFF
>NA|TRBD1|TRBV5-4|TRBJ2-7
TGTGCCAGTGGGACAGGGGAGACCTACGAGCAGTACTTC
CASGTGETYEQYF
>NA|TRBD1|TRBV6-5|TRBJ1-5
TGTGCCAGCAGTTACGACAGGGGGGCCAATCAGCCCCAGCATTTT
CASSYDRGANQPQHF
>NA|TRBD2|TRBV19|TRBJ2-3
TGTGCCAGTAGCGGTCCGGGACTAGCGGGAGATACGCAGTATTTT
CASSGPGLAGDTQYF
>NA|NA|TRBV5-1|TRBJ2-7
TGCGCCAGCACGACCCTCGGGGGACCCTGGGCTGACGAGCAGTACTTC
CASTTLGGPWADEQYF
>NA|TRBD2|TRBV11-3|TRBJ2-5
TGTGCCAGCAGCCCGTTCAGCGGGGGCCCTCAGGAGACCCAGTACTTC
CASSPFSGGPQETQYF
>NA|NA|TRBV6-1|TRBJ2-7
TGTGCCAGCACCGTGGGGCCCTACGAGCAGTACTTC
CASTVGPYEQYF
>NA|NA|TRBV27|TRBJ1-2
TGTGCCAGCAGTCAGGGATACGGCTACACCTTC
CASSQGYGYTF
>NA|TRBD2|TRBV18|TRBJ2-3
TGTGCCAGCTCATTCGTAAGCGGGAGAGTCCCAGATACGCAGTATTTT
CASSFVSGRVPDTQYF
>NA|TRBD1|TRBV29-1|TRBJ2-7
TGCAGCGCATCGACAGGGCCTTTTACGGGGCAGTACTTC
CSASTGPFTGQYF
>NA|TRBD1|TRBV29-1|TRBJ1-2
TGCAGCGTTGGCGGACAGGAATTTCGTGTAGACTATGGCTACACCTTC
CSVGGQEFRVDYGYTF
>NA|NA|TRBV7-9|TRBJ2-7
TGTTCCAGCAGCTTAGTGGGCGGGTCACATGAGCAGTACTTC
CSSSLVGGSHEQYF
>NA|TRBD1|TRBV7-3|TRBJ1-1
TGTGCCAGCAGCCCAGGCGGGACAGCGATTTCCACTGAAGCTTTCTTT
CASSPGGTAISTEAFF
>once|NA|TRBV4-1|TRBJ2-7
TGCGCCAGCAGCTATGGACAGAAAACGCACGGGCAGTACTTC
CASSYGQKTHGQYF
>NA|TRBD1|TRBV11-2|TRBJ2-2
TGTGCCAGCACCTGGACAGGCCAGGGATGGTTCCGCTCTCCCGGGGAGCTGTTTTTT
CASTWTGQGWFRSPGELFF
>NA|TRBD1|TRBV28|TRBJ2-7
TGTGCCAGCCCTCCTGCCGGGACAGGGGTCTACGAGCAGTACTTC
CASPPAGTGVYEQYF
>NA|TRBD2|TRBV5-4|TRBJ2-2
TGTGCCAGCAGTCGCGGACTAGCGGGAGCAGGCACCGGGGAGCTGTTTTTT
CASSRGLAGAGTGELFF
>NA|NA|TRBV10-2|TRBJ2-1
TGCGCCAGCAGTGAAGGGAGAAATGAGCAGTTCTTC
CASSEGRNEQFF
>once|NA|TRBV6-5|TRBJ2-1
TGTGCCAGCAGTGGCGGGATCGGGTACAATGAGCAGTTCTTC
CASSGGIGYNEQFF
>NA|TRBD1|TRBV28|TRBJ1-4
TGTGCCAGCAGGGGCCCGGACAGGAGAGGTGAAAAACTGTTTTTT
CASRGPDRRGEKLFF
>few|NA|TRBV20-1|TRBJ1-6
TGCAGTGCTGAACTAAATTCACCCCTCCACTTT
CSAELNSPLHF
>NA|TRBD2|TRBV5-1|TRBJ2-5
TGCGCCAGCAGACGGGAGGGCCCAGAGACCCAGTACTTC
CASRREGPETQYF
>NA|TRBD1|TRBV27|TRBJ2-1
TGTGCCAGCAGGGGGACAGACTACAATGAGCAGTTCTTC
CASRGTDYNEQFF
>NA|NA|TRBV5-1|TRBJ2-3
TGCGCCAGCAGCTCTAAGCGCCCGGGATTGGGAGATACGCAGTATTTT
CASSSKRPGLGDTQYF
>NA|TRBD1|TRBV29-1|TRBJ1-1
TGCAGCGTACGGACAGGGAGGAACACTGAAGCTTTCTTT
CSVRTGRNTEAFF
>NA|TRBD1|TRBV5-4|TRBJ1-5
TGTGCCAGCAGCTTGGGGGGGACAGGGGGGAATCAGCCCCAGCATTTT
CASSLGGTGGNQPQHF
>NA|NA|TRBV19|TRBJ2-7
TGTGCCAGTAGTATCACCGGGACAAATACCTTGGCGCAGTACTTC
CASSITGTNTLAQYF
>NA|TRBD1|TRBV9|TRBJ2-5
TGTGCCAGCAGCGTAGCGGGTGGGACAGGGGTGGAGACCCAGTACTTC
CASSVAGGTGVETQYF
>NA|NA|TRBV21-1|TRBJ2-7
TGTGCCAGCAGCAAACGCGGACAGGGTTACGAGCAGTACTTC
CASSKRGQGYEQYF
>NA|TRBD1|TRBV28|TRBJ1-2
TGTGCCAGCAGTTCCCCGGGACAGGTTCACTATGGCTACACCTTC
CASSSPGQVHYGYTF
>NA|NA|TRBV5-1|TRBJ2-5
TGCGCCAGCAGTCGGAATCCAGCGGAAGAGACCCAGTACTTC
CASSRNPAEETQYF
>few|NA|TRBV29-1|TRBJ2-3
TGCAGCGTCGGACAGCAACTACGGACAGATACGCAGTATTTT
CSVGQQLRTDTQYF
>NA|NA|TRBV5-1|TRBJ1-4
TGCGCCAGCAGCTTGAGGGGCGATGAAAAACTGTTTTTT
CASSLRGDEKLFF